A single sample gave rise to the 27 T cell receptor beta chains below, sequenced in a study of T-cell reconstitution after alpha-beta-depleted transplantation in children. During its preparation, the TCRbeta library received unique molecular identifiers. TCRdb re-derived calls from the PCR reads in MiXCR, one entry per CDR3 protein. The sample records about 610,000 distinct CDR3 sequences, 10% to 13% being singletons. This sample comprised PBMCs from the stem cell graft donor, obtained from the stem cell graft. These receptors originate from a human donor who donated a stem cell graft to a child with acute myeloid leukemia.

The rearrangement links TRBV29-1 to TRBJ1-1; no reliable D call. The germline CDR1 and CDR2 sequences are SQVTM and ANQGSEA. CDR3 length equals 11 residues. The V end was cut by 5 bases, the J end by 3 bases, with 7 bases between. The CDR3 loop reads CSVLRDTEAFF. The CDR3 coding sequence is TGCAGCGTTCTGAGGGACACTGAAGCTTTCTTT. The full variable domain, completed using reference TRBV29-1 and TRBJ1-1, is SAVISQKPSRDICQRGTSLTIQCQVDSQVTMMFWYRQQPGQSLTLIATANQGSEATYESGFVIDKFPISRPNLTFSTLTVSNMSPEDSSIYLCSVLRDTEAFFGQGTRLTVV.

This sequence joins TRBV12-3 or TRBV12-4 and TRBJ2-7, with 9 bases matching TRBD2. J was trimmed by 4 bases and V by 3 bases; bases with no gene match: 7. This CDR3 has 15 amino acids. The CDR3 loop is CASSFVAGGSYEQYF. The DNA of the CDR3 is TGTGCCAGCAGTTTCGTCGCGGGAGGGTCATACGAGCAGTACTTC.

This clonotype was found many times. This sequence joins TRBV15 and TRBJ2-7, with D tentatively TRBD1 or TRBD2 (6 bases each). CDR1 and CDR2 from the germline V gene are LNHNV and YYDKDF (reference sequence). The CDR3 contains 18 residues. Trimming shortened V by 0 bases and J by 0 bases, and 18 bases separated the two germline ends. The CDR3 here is CATSRDSSRGTLSYEQYF. The DNA of the CDR3 is TGTGCCACCAGCAGAGATAGTTCAAGGGGGACTCTCTCCTACGAGCAGTACTTC.

This chain joins TRBV2 and TRBJ1-5; tentative D call: TRBD1 (5 bases). Germline-derived CDR1 and CDR2 are SNHLY and FYNNEI. This CDR3 is 14 amino acids long. Trimming took 2 bases from V and 3 from J, leaving 8 bases between them. The CDR3: CASSEQGINQPQHF. In nucleotides, the CDR3 is TGTGCCAGCAGTGAACAGGGTATCAATCAGCCCCAGCATTTT.

This clonotype turned up a few times. The chain recombines TRBV12-3 or TRBV12-4 with TRBJ1-2, with 7 positions matching TRBD1. The CDR3 has 14 amino acids. The V segment lost 6 bases and the J segment 3 bases; nucleotides outside the gene matches: 7. The CDR3 DNA sequence: TGTGCCAGCAGGTCTACAGGGGAGGACTATGGCTACACCTTC. This sequence encodes CASRSTGEDYGYTF.

The J gene is TRBJ2-3, the V gene TRBV7-3, with D possibly called TRBD1 or TRBD2 (5 bases each). Per germline, CDR1 SGHTA and CDR2 FQGTGA. V was shortened by 0 bases and J by 6 bases, with 13 bases between the two germline ends. CDR3 length: 15 residues. CDR3 sequence (DNA): TGTGCCAGCAGCTTAACGACGGGGCTCGGGGATACGCAGTATTTT. Translating it yields CASSLTTGLGDTQYF.

The chain links TRBV20-1 to TRBJ2-7; tentatively, D is TRBD2 (5 bases). The CDR3 loop spans 17 amino acids. Germline V lookup: CDR1 DFQATT, CDR2 SNEGSKA (reference sequence). V was cut by 2 bases and J by 0 bases, with 20 bases left in between. The CDR3 region has the DNA TGCAGTGCTAGATCGCGGGCAGCCCTCAACCACTCCTACGAGCAGTACTTC. This encodes CSARSRAALNHSYEQYF.

This clonotype was counted ten times or more. The chain links TRBV6-1 to TRBJ1-1; no firm D call. Germline V gives CDR1 MNHNS, CDR2 SASEGT. The CDR3 length is 12 residues. Trimming stripped 7 bases from V and 2 bases from J, with 8 bases between. CDR3 amino acids: CASTRLNTEAFF. The CDR3, as DNA: TGTGCCAGCACTAGGCTTAACACTGAAGCTTTCTTT.

This sequence joins TRBV7-2 and TRBJ2-7; possibly TRBD1 or TRBD2 for D (5 bases each). This CDR3 comprises 13 residues. Trimming shortened V by 1 base and J by 7 bases, and 11 bases separated the two germline ends. Germline lookup yields CDR1 SGHTA and CDR2 FQGNSA. CDR3 nucleotides: TGTGCCAGCAGCTTAGGGGGGTCCCGGGAGCAGTACTTC. It yields the protein CASSLGGSREQYF.

The rearrangement uses TRBV20-1 and TRBJ1-5, with D maybe TRBD1 (5 bases). This CDR3 is built from 14 residues. Germline V gene data show CDR1 as DFQATT and CDR2 as SNEGSKA (reference sequence). The germline V and J ends were trimmed by 1 base and 3 bases, with 10 bases remaining between them. The CDR3 sequence is CSARAGTFNQPQHF. CDR3 bases: TGCAGTGCTAGAGCCGGGACCTTCAATCAGCCCCAGCATTTT.

There are many counts of this clonotype. The rearrangement links TRBV20-1 to TRBJ2-3, with 14 bases aligning to TRBD2. Germline V gene sequence: CDR1 DFQATT, CDR2 SNEGSKA (reference sequence). V lost 7 bases, J lost 3 bases, and 3 bases stayed unmatched. The CDR3 is 14 amino acids. CDR3 region: CSVGTSGRTDTQYF. Written as DNA, the CDR3 is TGCAGTGTCGGGACTAGCGGGAGAACAGATACGCAGTATTTT.

This clonotype occurred a few times. The chain is built from TRBV6-2 or TRBV6-3 and TRBJ1-5; no reliable D call. Looked up from germline, CDR1 is MNHEY and CDR2 is SVGEGT. V dropped 4 bases and J dropped 2 bases, with 9 bases sitting between them. The CDR3 contains 14 residues. CDR3 sequence: CASSFAWGNQPQHF. Written as DNA, the CDR3 is TGTGCCAGCAGTTTCGCCTGGGGCAATCAGCCCCAGCATTTT.

This clonotype was picked up many times. This chain connects TRBV20-1 to TRBJ2-3; 9 bases are a match to TRBD1. Losses at the gene ends were 1 base for V and 1 base for J; bases not matched to a gene: 6. This CDR3 has 16 residues. Germline CDR1 DFQATT, CDR2 SNEGSKA (reference sequence). The CDR3 nucleotides are TGCAGTGCTAGAGCCGACCGGGACAGGGGCACAGATACGCAGTATTTT. Translating it yields CSARADRDRGTDTQYF.

A few counts support this clonotype. This sequence joins TRBV20-1 and TRBJ1-5; D is uncertain. Germline V gene lookup returns CDR1 DFQATT and CDR2 SNEGSKA (reference sequence). This CDR3 is 11 amino acids long. V lost 6 bases to trimming and J lost 5 bases, with 8 bases between them. CDR3 in amino acids: CSAASDQPQHF. As DNA, the CDR3 is TGCAGTGCCGCATCAGATCAGCCCCAGCATTTT.

This clonotype was counted ten times or more. The chain joins TRBV29-1 to TRBJ2-1, with D maybe TRBD2 (6 bases). This CDR3 comprises 13 residues. CDR1 is SQVTM and CDR2 is ANQGSEA in the germline V gene. V gave up 1 base and J gave up 7 bases, with 11 bases separating them. Here the CDR3 reads CSVEGLGMNEQFF. The CDR3 DNA reads as TGCAGCGTTGAAGGACTAGGGATGAATGAGCAGTTCTTC.

V is TRBV3-1 and J is TRBJ1-1; tentatively, D is TRBD1 (5 bases). The CDR3 runs to 14 residues. Trimming shortened V by 2 bases and J by 5 bases, and 12 bases separated the two germline ends. The germline V gene has CDR1 LGHDT and CDR2 YNNKEL (reference sequence). This CDR3 is CASSQTGGVTEAFF. In DNA, the CDR3 is TGTGCCAGCAGCCAAACAGGCGGGGTGACTGAAGCTTTCTTT.

This clonotype was detected a few times. The rearrangement joins TRBV2 to TRBJ1-6, with D perhaps TRBD1 (5 bases). The germline V gene has CDR1 SNHLY and CDR2 FYNNEI. The length of the CDR3 is 14 residues. V was shortened by 7 bases and J by 7 bases, with 14 bases between the two germline ends. CDR3 bases: TGTGCCAGCAAGGTTCGCAGGGAGAATTCACCCCTCCACTTT. It is translated as CASKVRRENSPLHF.

This clonotype has only a few counts. This chain links TRBV28 with TRBJ1-1; D may be TRBD1 (5 bases). V lost 7 bases and J lost 11, with 20 bases in between. Germline loops: CDR1 MDHEN, CDR2 SYDVKM. The CDR3 has 13 amino acids. In DNA, the CDR3 is TGTGCCAGCACTCTCCCGGGGGGTTTTGAGGCTTTCTTT. Translating gives CASTLPGGFEAFF.

The chain couples TRBV12-3 or TRBV12-4 to TRBJ1-1; no firm D call. V lost 7 bases, J lost 8 bases, and 11 bases lay in between. The CDR3 covers 11 residues. CDR3 nucleotide sequence: TGTGCCAGCACCCTAAGGGCCGAAGCTTTCTTT. It specifies CASTLRAEAFF.

This clonotype was detected a few times. The chain employs TRBV28 and TRBJ2-2; D is ambiguous. The CDR3 sequence is 13 residues long. The ends were cut back, 10 bases at V and 0 bases at J, with 9 bases in the middle. Germline CDR1 and CDR2: MDHEN and SYDVKM. CDR3: CAIQTANTGELFF. CDR3 coding DNA: TGTGCCATCCAAACGGCGAACACCGGGGAGCTGTTTTTT.

Only a few counts were recorded for this clonotype. This chain uses TRBV7-3 with TRBJ2-7, with 9 bases that match TRBD2. The length of the CDR3 is 15 residues. Germline V gives CDR1 SGHTA, CDR2 FQGTGA. J gave up 2 bases and V 10 bases, and 12 bases lay outside the gene matches. The CDR3, as DNA: TGTGCCAACTCACTTACGGCGGGAGGGCCCTACGAGCAGTACTTC. This codes for CANSLTAGGPYEQYF. Variable domain in full (rest from reference TRBV7-3 and TRBJ2-7): GAGVSQTPSNKVTEKGKYVELRCDPISGHTALYWYRQSLGQGPEFLIYFQGTGAADDSGLPNDRFFAVRPEGSVSTLKIQRTERGDSAVYLCANSLTAGGPYEQYFGPGTRLTVT.

The genes are TRBV4-3 and TRBJ2-1, with 13 positions matching TRBD2. In germline, CDR1 is LGHNA, CDR2 YSLEER. J was trimmed by 9 bases and V by 0 bases; bases with no gene match: 2. This CDR3 is 15 amino acids long. The CDR3 region is CASSQELAGGSEQFF. DNA for the CDR3: TGCGCCAGCAGCCAAGAACTAGCGGGAGGGAGTGAGCAGTTCTTC.

V gene TRBV20-1 combines with J gene TRBJ2-1; 8 nucleotides agree with TRBD2. Germline loops: CDR1 DFQATT, CDR2 SNEGSKA (reference sequence). V shed 4 bases, J shed 8 bases, and the junction held 13 bases outside the gene matches. This CDR3 region has 15 residues. The CDR3 sequence is CSANPGSSGDYEQFF. The DNA for the CDR3 is TGCAGTGCTAACCCGGGTAGTAGCGGGGACTATGAGCAGTTCTTC.

The rearrangement joins TRBV20-1 to TRBJ2-1; 9 bases align to TRBD2. The CDR3 has 17 residues. CDR1 DFQATT and CDR2 SNEGSKA come from the germline V gene (reference sequence). The J segment lost 1 base and the V segment lost 3 bases, leaving 10 bases of the junction unmatched. Here the CDR3 reads CSASSRIGLASYNEQFF. DNA for the CDR3: TGCAGTGCTAGCTCCCGCATTGGACTAGCGTCCTACAATGAGCAGTTCTTC.

This clonotype was observed a handful of times. The CDR3 DNA reads TGTGCCAGCAGCTCCCTCGGGGACAGTTCCAGGGGGTACTACGAGCAGTACTTC. Translating it yields CASSSLGDSSRGYYEQYF. The gene calls are TRBV11-1 and TRBJ2-7; 7 bases fit TRBD1. The J segment lost 3 bases and the V segment lost 4 bases, leaving 18 bases of the junction unmatched. Germline CDR1 and CDR2: SGHAT and FQDESV (reference sequence). This CDR3 is 18 amino acids long.

This sequence joins TRBV5-5 and TRBJ1-2; no definite D call. Per germline, CDR1 SGHKS and CDR2 YYEKEE (reference sequence). The CDR3 is made up of 12 amino acids. V lost 0 bases and J lost 8, with 8 bases in between. CDR3 loop: CASSLEFGGYTF. For the CDR3, the DNA is TGTGCCAGCAGCTTGGAGTTTGGGGGCTACACCTTC.

On this clonotype: One base away lies a much larger clone, so this may be a sequencing read error. This CDR3 reads CASSVAGQGAYGQYF. The CDR3 DNA follows: TGTGCCAGCAGCGTGGCGGGACAGGGGGCTTACGGGCAGTACTTC. This chain uses TRBV9 with TRBJ2-7; 12 nucleotides match TRBD1. The CDR3 consists of 15 residues. Per the germline V gene, CDR1 is SGDLS and CDR2 is YYNGEE.